This is a list of T cell receptor beta chains from one sample in a study of blood T cell repertoires in COVID-19. Profiled with immunoSEQ multiplex PCR; TCRdb holds only in-frame clones, not every one. The table lists more than 200,000 clones, 80% to 85% of them singletons. The sequencing input was peripheral blood. These receptor sequences come from a woman older than 75 with COVID-19, enrolled during active disease. CDR3s include the opening cysteine and the closing phenylalanine or tryptophan. The D gene is left open where the match is weak. Clone size is stated in some rows and not others, as once, few, many or a class when expanded.

CDR3 length,D gene,V gene,clone size,J gene,CDR3 protein,CDR3 DNA
15,TRBD1,TRBV28,NA,TRBJ1-6,CASVGQGATNSPLHF,TGTGCCAGCGTGGGACAGGGGGCGACTAATTCACCCCTCCACTTT
15,TRBD2,TRBV24-1,NA,TRBJ2-3,CATSVRGGGTDTQYF,TGTGCCACCAGTGTCCGGGGGGGAGGCACAGATACGCAGTATTTT
15,NA,TRBV7-6,NA,TRBJ2-2,CASIDTPGGSGELFF,TGTGCCAGCATCGACACCCCCGGGGGTTCCGGGGAGCTGTTTTTT
14,TRBD1,TRBV25-1,few,TRBJ1-6,CASSLTGGVSPLHF,TGTGCCAGCAGCCTAACAGGGGGCGTATCACCCCTCCACTTT
15,TRBD1,TRBV11-2,NA,TRBJ1-2,CASSQGGTGAFGYTF,TGTGCCAGCAGCCAAGGGGGGACAGGGGCTTTTGGCTACACCTTC
14,NA,TRBV19,NA,TRBJ2-7,CASTYSGLSYEQYF,TGTGCTAGTACCTACTCGGGACTCTCCTACGAGCAGTACTTC
13,TRBD1,TRBV29-1,NA,TRBJ1-2,CSVDPQGAGGYTF,TGCAGCGTTGATCCACAGGGGGCAGGTGGCTACACCTTC
14,NA,TRBV21-1,NA,TRBJ2-3,CASNCGGRTDTQYF,TGTGCCAGCAATTGCGGGGGGCGAACAGATACGCAGTATTTT
17,NA,TRBV10-2,NA,TRBJ1-4,CASSDPRTGRFNEKLFF,TGCGCCAGCTCCGATCCTCGTACAGGGCGTTTTAATGAAAAACTGTTTTTT
14,TRBD1,TRBV5-4,NA,TRBJ1-1,CASTKGAINTEAFF,TGTGCCAGCACCAAGGGGGCCATAAACACTGAAGCTTTCTTT
13,NA,TRBV12-3/TRBV12-4,NA,TRBJ1-2,CASSLARGYGYTF,TGTGCCAGCAGTTTAGCCAGGGGCTATGGCTACACCTTC
15,TRBD2,TRBV9,NA,TRBJ2-3,CASSALSGGTDTQYF,TGTGCCAGCAGCGCACTTAGCGGGGGCACAGATACGCAGTATTTT
15,TRBD2,TRBV11-2,NA,TRBJ2-5,CASSLGGGAQETQYF,TGTGCCAGCAGCTTAGGCGGGGGGGCCCAAGAGACCCAGTACTTC
16,TRBD1,TRBV7-9,NA,TRBJ1-2,CASSHSGQGAGYGYTF,TGTGCCAGCAGCCATTCGGGACAGGGGGCTGGCTATGGCTACACCTTC
12,NA,TRBV5-4,NA,TRBJ1-2,CASSLDSYGYTF,TGTGCCAGCAGCTTGGACAGTTATGGCTACACCTTC
16,NA,TRBV18,NA,TRBJ1-2,CASSPGQLGQGNGYTF,TGTGCCAGCTCACCGGGACAACTTGGGCAGGGTAATGGCTACACCTTC
15,NA,TRBV19,NA,TRBJ1-5,CASMGRVGSNQPQHF,TGTGCCAGTATGGGGAGGGTCGGAAGCAATCAGCCCCAGCATTTT
14,TRBD1,TRBV11-2,NA,TRBJ1-5,CASSEGQEFQPQHF,TGTGCCAGCAGCGAAGGACAGGAGTTTCAGCCCCAGCATTTT
15,NA,TRBV9,once,TRBJ1-6,CASSGRQNSNMPLHF,TGTGCCAGCAGCGGTAGGCAGAACAGCAATATGCCCCTCCACTTT
13,TRBD1,TRBV5-6,NA,TRBJ1-2,CASSLGQGEGYTF,TGTGCCAGCAGCTTGGGACAGGGAGAGGGCTACACCTTC
13,NA,TRBV10-3,NA,TRBJ1-5,CAISRQVNQPQHF,TGTGCCATCAGCCGACAGGTTAATCAGCCCCAGCATTTT
17,TRBD1,TRBV7-2,once,TRBJ1-5,CASSFGQGGGSNQPQHF,TGTGCCAGCAGCTTCGGACAGGGAGGGGGAAGCAATCAGCCCCAGCATTTT
14,NA,TRBV3-1/TRBV3-2,NA,TRBJ1-2,CASSQEDKVGGYTF,TGTGCCAGCAGCCAAGAAGACAAGGTGGGCGGCTACACCTTC
13,TRBD1,TRBV5-1,NA,TRBJ1-1,CASSVQGSAEAFF,TGCGCCAGCAGCGTACAGGGGAGCGCTGAAGCTTTCTTT
15,NA,TRBV5-1,NA,TRBJ1-2,CASSVGQPLGYGYTF,TGCGCCAGCAGCGTTGGACAGCCTCTAGGGTATGGCTACACCTTC
12,NA,TRBV10-3,NA,TRBJ1-2,CAITPTGDGYTF,TGTGCCATCACCCCCACCGGGGATGGCTACACCTTC
15,NA,TRBV6-5,NA,TRBJ2-3,CASSPEGRTQITQYF,TGTGCCAGCAGTCCAGAAGGCAGAACACAGATAACGCAGTATTTT
15,NA,TRBV28,NA,TRBJ1-1,CASSLGGRVNTEAFF,TGTGCCAGCAGTTTAGGCGGCAGGGTGAACACTGAAGCTTTCTTT
13,NA,TRBV6-5,NA,TRBJ2-2,CASNRLGTGELFF,TGTGCCAGCAACAGGTTAGGCACCGGGGAGCTGTTTTTT
15,TRBD1,TRBV27,NA,TRBJ1-6,CASSFGQGGGSPLHF,TGTGCCAGCAGTTTTGGGCAGGGGGGAGGTTCACCCCTCCACTTT
19,NA,TRBV19,once,TRBJ1-3,CASSKTRQAQSTSGNTIYF,TGTGCCAGTAGTAAAACTCGGCAGGCCCAGAGCACCTCTGGAAACACCATATATTTT
15,NA,TRBV3-1/TRBV3-2,NA,TRBJ2-7,CASSQDLASGNEQYF,TGTGCCAGCAGCCAAGATCTGGCGTCGGGGAACGAGCAGTACTTC
15,TRBD1,TRBV18,NA,TRBJ2-5,CASSPGQGARETQYF,TGTGCCAGCTCACCAGGGCAGGGGGCCCGAGAGACCCAGTACTTC
14,TRBD1,TRBV19,NA,TRBJ2-5,CASRRTGGQETQYF,TGTGCCAGTAGGCGGACAGGGGGCCAAGAGACCCAGTACTTC
16,TRBD2,TRBV6-6,NA,TRBJ2-7,CASSSRGLAGAYEQYF,TGTGCCAGCAGTTCCCGGGGACTAGCGGGGGCCTACGAGCAGTACTTC
12,NA,TRBV28,NA,TRBJ1-2,CASRGSLYGYTF,TGTGCCTCAAGGGGCAGCCTCTATGGCTACACCTTC
12,TRBD1,TRBV29-1,NA,TRBJ1-2,CSVEYSGGSYTF,TGCAGCGTTGAATATTCAGGGGGGAGCTACACCTTC
15,TRBD2,TRBV28,NA,TRBJ2-4,CASTTQTSGKNIQYF,TGTGCCAGCACAACTCAGACTAGCGGCAAAAACATTCAGTACTTC
15,TRBD1,TRBV6-5,NA,TRBJ1-1,CASRSRDRVNTEAFF,TGTGCCAGCAGGAGCCGGGACAGAGTGAACACTGAAGCTTTCTTT
17,NA,TRBV5-4,once,TRBJ2-3,CASSPSQAVRSTDTQYF,TGTGCCAGCAGCCCATCTCAGGCAGTACGAAGCACAGATACGCAGTATTTT
14,NA,TRBV27,NA,TRBJ1-2,CASSLFRGTGGYTF,TGTGCCAGCAGTTTATTCAGGGGTACGGGGGGCTACACCTTC
14,NA,TRBV5-4,NA,TRBJ2-3,CASSLAALGDTQYF,TGTGCCAGCAGCTTAGCGGCCCTGGGAGATACGCAGTATTTT
17,TRBD1,TRBV5-4,NA,TRBJ2-3,CASSLGQGAGGTDTQYF,TGTGCCAGCAGCTTGGGACAGGGGGCGGGCGGTACAGATACGCAGTATTTT
16,TRBD2,TRBV11-2,NA,TRBJ2-1,CASTRTSGGKGNEQFF,TGTGCCAGCACCCGGACTAGCGGGGGGAAGGGGAATGAGCAGTTCTTC
16,TRBD1,TRBV6-2/TRBV6-3,NA,TRBJ1-1,CASSYSGDRVGAEAFF,TGTGCCAGCAGTTACTCGGGCGACAGGGTTGGCGCTGAAGCTTTCTTT
15,TRBD1,TRBV6-5,NA,TRBJ1-1,CASSTSQGRRTEAFF,TGTGCCAGCAGTACTTCACAGGGGCGGCGGACTGAAGCTTTCTTT
15,TRBD1,TRBV24-1,NA,TRBJ1-4,CATSDPGQANEKLFF,TGTGCCACCAGCGACCCGGGACAGGCTAATGAAAAACTGTTTTTT
12,NA,TRBV29-1,NA,TRBJ1-1,CSAAQGGTEAFF,TGCAGCGCCGCTCAGGGTGGTACTGAAGCTTTCTTT
13,NA,TRBV3-1/TRBV3-2,NA,TRBJ2-1,CASSHSGGLEQFF,TGTGCCAGCAGCCACTCGGGGGGCCTCGAGCAGTTCTTC
14,NA,TRBV28,NA,TRBJ1-2,CASSLGPANYGYTF,TGTGCCAGCAGTTTAGGTCCAGCTAACTATGGCTACACCTTC
12,NA,TRBV18,NA,TRBJ1-5,CASSEGYQPQHF,TGTGCCAGCTCAGAGGGCTATCAGCCCCAGCATTTT
15,TRBD1,TRBV29-1,NA,TRBJ1-1,CSVEGTGGANTEAFF,TGCAGCGTTGAAGGGACAGGCGGGGCGAACACTGAAGCTTTCTTT
15,NA,TRBV30,few,TRBJ2-7,CAWSVTGLGNYEQYF,TGTGCCTGGAGCGTTACAGGCCTCGGTAATTACGAGCAGTACTTC